This T cell receptor (beta chain) was identified in a study of cytomegalovirus exposure and HLA in healthy donors (TCRdb year 2017). Regarding the study in general: According to an earlier analysis of several hundred of the donors, some 180 million T cells yielded 120 million or so unique TCR beta sequences and approximately 300 Gb of sequence data. In addition to the first cohort of 666 subjects, a separate validation cohort of some 120 different subjects was used. Both class I and class II loci were covered by HLA typing, at four-digit resolution. In a later genetic analysis, genome-wide SNP genotypes for about 55% of the roughly 700 donors were used, and that subset was treated as a discovery cohort. In the later analysis, no new phenotypic data were used to find candidate immune exposures; instead, reliance was placed on TCR beta sequences and their occurrence across donors. An earlier analysis of several hundred of the donors used high-throughput TCR beta sequencing to judge whether each TCR beta V gene segment behaved as functional or pseudogenic. To predict cytomegalovirus infection status, the study brought together high-throughput TCR immunosequencing, statistical association of individual TCRs with disease status, and machine learning. Using immunosequencing, the study profiled T cell repertoires from about 610 subjects and related those repertoires to cytomegalovirus serostatus. Donor age, sex, ethnicity and CMV serostatus were compiled alongside the repertoire data. A handful of DR-DQ haplotypes were handled as single units for association and clustering because linkage in the cohort was strong. About 280 gigabases of sequencing data and about 92 million unique TCR sequences made up an early release that covered under 750 HLA-typed donors. Among 300 to 500 genotyped donors of the cohort, an average of approximately 240,000 unique TCR beta nucleotide sequences was sequenced per donor, of which 15% to 20% were non-productive. The study aimed to test whether signatures of past pathogen exposure could be identified by cataloging public T cell receptors. The number of typed donors differed by locus: about 620-630 for A, B, C, DRB1 and DQB1; about 520 for DQA1; some 590 for DPA1; and some 430 for DPB1. Of the 398 genotyped donors, around 81% fell in the genetic ancestry cluster associated with self-reported Caucasian donors. All discovery cohort repertoires had been generated using a single sequencing platform. A later analysis re-examined previously published TCR beta repertoires from more than 550 donors and added high-resolution HLA genotyping to investigate patterns of TCR occurrence. Findings and caveats that apply to the study as a whole: The cohort was sequenced for TCR beta chains only, and without alpha or paired-chain data the features that could be detected were limited. An earlier analysis of roughly 570 of the donors showed that most TCR beta V segments appeared in productive rearrangements either about 90% or about 30% of the time, which broadly matched IMGT annotations. When HLA alleles, especially DR and DQ, strongly co-occurred, TCR associations were difficult to assign to individual alleles. The 87-base-pair reads could not distinguish some IMGT-functional V segments, including TRBV6-2 and TRBV6-3, so those segments were excluded. A further reported finding was that TCR beta sequences accurately predicted the HLA-A and HLA-B alleles for most subjects in the first cohort. A later analysis reported that several top co-occurrence clusters appeared linked to parvovirus B19, influenza, CMV and Epstein-Barr virus. Linkage disequilibrium might explain the correlated functional status among segregating V segments, but an unknown experimental factor could not be excluded. A later analysis found that most CMV-associated TCR beta chains appeared HLA-restricted, with HLA associations seemingly driven largely by CMV exposure. CMV serostatus was the only immune exposure information available for the cohort. The classifier was reported to diagnose cytomegalovirus status with high specificity and sensitivity in both the original and validation cohorts. The earlier analysis of approximately 590 of the donors excluded 15 to 20 rarely observed V segments, including chromosome 9 orphons, because counts were too low. Most TCR sequences were seen in very few donors, while some public TCRs were found in many individuals. Sequencing depth was assumed to be roughly uniform across donors in the presence/absence analyses, though that assumption may not hold. A group of highly shared sequence variants was considered likely to be a technical artifact of the sequencing pipeline. In the study, 164 TCR beta chains were listed as associated with cytomegalovirus. In a later genetic analysis, a missense DCLRE1C variant was associated with V-gene and J-gene trimming of TCR beta chains, and the association was replicated in an independent cohort. In vitro tests confirmed that a few of the cytomegalovirus-associated TCR beta chains recognize cytomegalovirus antigens. Because some donors lacked HLA typing at each locus, the association tests relied only on the typed subset. The authors suggested that the approach could potentially be extended to other disease states and immunological phenotypes. In a later analysis, the rate of TCR association differed among HLA loci, with DRB1 alleles having the most associated TCRs and HLA-C alleles having the fewest. In a later analysis, HLA-associated TCR beta chains showed more clonal expansion and lower generation probabilities than non-associated chains that were equally common. A later analysis associated roughly 17,000 TCR beta sequences with specific HLA alleles at a false discovery rate of 0.05. According to a later genetic analysis, donors in an Asian-associated ancestry cluster had fewer N-insertions in productive TCRs than the approximately 630-donor mean.

The CDR1 and CDR2 encoded by the germline V gene are SGHRS and YFSETQ. The CDR3 runs 14 amino acids, cysteine and phenylalanine included. Only CDR3 DNA remains: 42 bases, in frame from the first base. For this chain, trimming is 4 bases at the V end and 7 bases at the J end, and the number of junction bases without a gene match is 10. A single count supports this clone. It has no known antigen specificity. It has no much larger one-base neighbor in the sample; base qualities were not kept. This sample also contains other DNA sequences that code for the same CDR3. Library preparation was by the immunoSEQ multiplex PCR assay. A mixture of 60 forward primers for TCR Vbeta segments and 13 reverse primers for TCR Jbeta segments was used in the multiplex PCR. The CDR3 region of rearranged TCR beta genes was amplified from genomic DNA by a multiplex PCR assay. The amplified TCR beta libraries were sequenced on the Illumina HiSeq System as 87-base-pair reads. For the original study's pipeline: Across the 670 or so repertoires, a later analysis counted approximately 75 million unique TCR beta chains, roughly 11 million of which were shared by at least two donors. Raw reads were error-corrected and collapsed into unique sequences with a nearest-neighbor algorithm that merged closely related sequences to remove PCR and sequencing errors. CDR3 sequences were aligned to IMGT reference sequences to assign V, D and J gene segments. Each retained sequence needed at least a six-nucleotide match to both a V gene segment and a J gene segment. A rearrangement was called productive if the CDR3 had no stop codons and remained in frame with V and J, and every other rearrangement was called non-productive. Following IMGT convention, CDR3 was defined as the stretch from the second conserved V-encoded cysteine to the conserved J-encoded phenylalanine. The earlier analysis of around 640 of the donors excluded sequences that lacked an unambiguous match to a single V gene segment. In an earlier analysis of approximately 610 of the donors, V segments were called functional above 56.7% productive rearrangements and were called segregating when the between-donor standard deviation exceeded 5%. A statistical classification framework was developed to diagnose cytomegalovirus status using the catalog of TCR beta chain sequences. A later analysis assigned V and J genes by comparing TCR nucleotide sequences with IMGT/GENE-DB human TR gene sequences. A later analysis assigned CDR3 sequences and most-parsimonious VDJ recombination scenarios with the TCRdist pipeline. A later analysis defined each TCR beta chain by its CDR3 amino acid sequence plus V-gene family, and excluded reads lacking a unique V-gene family. A later analysis removed 550 to 650 highly shared, low-generation-probability nucleotide sequences to deal with suspected cross-contamination and a sequencing artifact. For each public chain, a later analysis derived a clonal expansion index from normalized ranks of inferred template counts within each repertoire. In a later analysis, generation probabilities were computed using a VDJ recombination model fitted to out-of-frame rearrangements, and the results were checked against IGoR. Hypergeometric tests were used in a later analysis to score TCR-TCR, TCR-HLA and TCR-CMV co-occurrence, with a repertoire-size bias correction applied to the TCR pairs. False discovery rates were estimated in a later analysis by permuting HLA or CMV assignments 20 times. In a later analysis, co-occurring TCRs were grouped using DBSCAN, and TCRdist sequence similarity was added for clustering within HLA-allele-positive subsets. For co-occurrence clustering, repertoires with fewer than 30,000 or more than 120,000 public chains were excluded, along with a handful of repertoires with anomalous nucleotide sharing. Sourced from immuneACCESS, this table was stored by TCRdb with only in-frame sequences that have V and J called. A share of the clones is absent; for the studies checked, an unresolved V gene accounts for under half, and the remainder has no known explanation. That table furnishes V, J and clone size, whereas the DNA furnished D and trimming. This sample holds 140,000 to 150,000 clones; 66% were observed only once. The top ten clones comprise around 6.3% of the sample.

In total, roughly 670 healthy bone marrow donors made up the cohort. All cohort members were sampled while nominally healthy, although unrecorded immune exposures were likely present. The donor tested CMV seronegative, placing the donor among the 350 to 400 seronegative members of the cohort. A peripheral blood sample was provided by each donor, and peripheral blood mononuclear cells were used for TCR beta sequencing. Genomic DNA was extracted from the blood cell samples with the Qiagen DNeasy Blood Extraction Kit. The sequenced material came from PBMCs. The TCR sequence derives from a woman in her fifties or sixties in good health and CMV-seronegative. The rearrangement combines TRBV5-1 with TRBJ2-7, with 8 middle bases fitting TRBD2. Read as DNA, the sequence is TGCGCCAGCAGCCAACCGGGACTAGTTCGGGAGCAGTACTTC. It translates as CASSQPGLVREQYF.